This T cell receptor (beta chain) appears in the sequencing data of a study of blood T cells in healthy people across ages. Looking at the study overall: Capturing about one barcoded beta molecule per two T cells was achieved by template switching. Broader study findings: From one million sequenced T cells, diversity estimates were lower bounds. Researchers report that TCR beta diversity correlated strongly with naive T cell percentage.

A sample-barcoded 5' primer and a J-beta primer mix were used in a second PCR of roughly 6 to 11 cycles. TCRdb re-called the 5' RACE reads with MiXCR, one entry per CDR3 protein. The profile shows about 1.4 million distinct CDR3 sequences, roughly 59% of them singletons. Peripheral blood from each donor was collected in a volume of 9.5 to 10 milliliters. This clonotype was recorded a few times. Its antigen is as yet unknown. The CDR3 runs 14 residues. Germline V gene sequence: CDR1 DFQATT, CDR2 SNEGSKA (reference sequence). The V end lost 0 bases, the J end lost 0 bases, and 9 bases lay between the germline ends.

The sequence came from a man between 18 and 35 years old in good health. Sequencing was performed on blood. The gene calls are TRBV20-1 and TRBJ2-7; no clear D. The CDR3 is CSARDNAVSYEQYF. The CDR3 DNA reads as TGCAGTGCTAGAGATAACGCGGTCTCCTACGAGCAGTACTTC.